A selection of T cell receptor beta chains follows, all from one sample in a study of OX40 agonist ivuxolimab in advanced cancers. Some clones are missing from TCRdb's copy, which holds only in-frame ones; the method was immunoSEQ multiplex PCR. The sample has 60,000 to 65,000 clones, roughly 89% seen once; the top ten hold 4.5% to 5.5%. This sample comprised CD4+ or CD8+ T cells sorted from blood, obtained in a trial of the OX40 agonist ivuxolimab. Receptors were obtained from an adult with an advanced solid tumor such as melanoma, head and neck, liver or kidney cancer. CDR3s include the opening cysteine and the closing phenylalanine or tryptophan.

j_call,v_call,cdr3_aa
TRBJ1-5,TRBV19,CASSMWGGGQPQHF
TRBJ1-5,TRBV2,CASSEWGQSNQPQHF
TRBJ2-7,TRBV11-2,CASSSPKGYEQYF
TRBJ1-5,TRBV19,CASSDLRGNSQPQHF
TRBJ2-1,TRBV19,CASSTSGTVREQFF
TRBJ2-2,TRBV27,CASSLAYRYSGKNTGELFF
TRBJ1-5,TRBV28,CASSVGQGKQPQHF
TRBJ2-3,TRBV5-1,CASSLRPSAGTDTQYF
TRBJ2-1,TRBV27,CASSKIGAVYNEQFF
TRBJ2-1,TRBV18,CASSPLAGGLYNEQFF
TRBJ1-2,TRBV6-5,CASSYTRQGYGYTF
TRBJ2-3,TRBV29-1,CSVDGFSDTQYF
TRBJ2-1,TRBV10-1,CASSESAYNEQFF
TRBJ2-3,TRBV18,CASSPGTGGADTQYF
TRBJ1-1,TRBV10-3,CAIRTGTVAEAFF
TRBJ2-1,TRBV11-2,CASSLEGRLAIYNEQFF
TRBJ1-1,TRBV14,CASSQDLWTEAFF
TRBJ2-1,TRBV10-3,CAISDGGRAPEQFF
TRBJ1-5,TRBV27,CASSREVGKNQPQHF
TRBJ2-2,TRBV5-1,CASSLLLAGGTGELFF
TRBJ2-3,TRBV11-2,CASSSGLARTSTDTQYF
TRBJ2-7,TRBV5-1,CASSLGGSQSYEQYF
TRBJ2-1,TRBV19,CASNPDSSSYNEQFF
TRBJ2-3,TRBV18,CASSPQAGAKGDTQYF
TRBJ2-3,TRBV6-4,CASSETSGRVDTQYF
TRBJ2-1,TRBV11-2,CASSLAVGLRNSANNEQFF
TRBJ1-2,TRBV7-6,CASSLETGLGYTF
TRBJ2-1,TRBV5-1,CASSPGQDKQFF
TRBJ2-5,TRBV5-1,CASSLSRSGETQYF
TRBJ1-5,TRBV6-6,CASSYVGEDQPQHF
TRBJ1-2,TRBV15,CATSSSPLRGFTF
TRBJ2-7,TRBV7-8,CASSLGSRAGGLGYEQYF
TRBJ2-3,TRBV5-5,CASSSGVGVSDTQYF
TRBJ2-3,TRBV5-4,CASRPGTGHTDTQYF
TRBJ2-7,TRBV10-3,CAIRSTGPEQYF
TRBJ1-1,TRBV5-6,CASSLRPNTEAFF
TRBJ2-1,TRBV29-1,CSVDEGGGMGNEQFF
TRBJ2-1,TRBV5-1,CASSDGLAGGYNEQFF
TRBJ1-1,TRBV2,CASKLRDTNTEAFF
TRBJ1-1,TRBV5-4,CASSFGQFNTEAFF
TRBJ2-1,TRBV10-3,CAIRSPATEQFF
TRBJ2-2,TRBV7-8,CASSFSGRLSGELFF
TRBJ1-5,TRBV28,CATTLGAVVPQHF
TRBJ2-2,TRBV28,CASSIRSRLFF
TRBJ2-7,TRBV18,CASSPLAGSSYEQYF
TRBJ1-3,TRBV7-6,CASSLLINGNTIYF
TRBJ2-3,TRBV5-4,CASSLAAGAPTQYF
TRBJ2-1,TRBV27,CASSLRPGTSGRSSSYNEQFF
TRBJ2-5,TRBV29-1,CSVASGGTQYF
TRBJ2-3,TRBV11-2,CASSLALLAGGTDTQYF
TRBJ2-7,TRBV6-5,CASSYKDSLWYEQYF
TRBJ2-7,TRBV5-6,CASSLVGRSSYEQYF
TRBJ2-7,TRBV28,CASSYRWASSGIRTYEQYF
TRBJ2-2,TRBV11-3,CASSLDRAGELFF
TRBJ2-2,TRBV28,CASSLGTGDTGELFF
TRBJ1-2,TRBV6-1,CASSENKGQWHGYTF
TRBJ1-5,TRBV25-1,CASGGYSGQPQHF